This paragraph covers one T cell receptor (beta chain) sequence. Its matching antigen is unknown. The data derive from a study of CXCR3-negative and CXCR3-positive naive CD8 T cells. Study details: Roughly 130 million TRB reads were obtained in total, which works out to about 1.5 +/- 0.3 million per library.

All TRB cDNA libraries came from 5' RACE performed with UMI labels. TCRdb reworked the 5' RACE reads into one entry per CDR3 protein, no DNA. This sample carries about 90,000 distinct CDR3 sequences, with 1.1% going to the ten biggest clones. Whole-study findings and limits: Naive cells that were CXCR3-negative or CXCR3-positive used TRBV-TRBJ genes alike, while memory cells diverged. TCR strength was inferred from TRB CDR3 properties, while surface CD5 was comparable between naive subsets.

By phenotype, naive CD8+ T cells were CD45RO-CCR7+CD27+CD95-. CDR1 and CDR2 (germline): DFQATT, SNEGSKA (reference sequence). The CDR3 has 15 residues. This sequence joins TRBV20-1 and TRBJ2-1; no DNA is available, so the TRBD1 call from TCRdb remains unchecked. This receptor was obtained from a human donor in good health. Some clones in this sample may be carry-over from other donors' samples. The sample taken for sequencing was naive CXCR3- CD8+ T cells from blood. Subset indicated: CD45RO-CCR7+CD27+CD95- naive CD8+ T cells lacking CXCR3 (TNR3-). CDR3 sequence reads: CSARPDRGPYNEQFF.